A selection of T cell receptor delta chains follows, all from one sample in a study of gamma-delta chains in newborns, infants, children. TCRdb re-called the reads via CATT. The table lists approximately 12,000 delta-chain clones, approximately 9.7% of them singletons, with 3.5% to 4% in the top ten. Material: blood. All receptors derive from a child who was a newborn, infant or young child, either healthy, febrile or measles-vaccinated (not recorded which). CDR3s include the opening cysteine and the closing phenylalanine or tryptophan. D genes are given only for firm matches. Not all rows give a size; the values are once, few, many and, for expanded clones, a class.

J gene | clone size | V gene | CDR3 length | D gene | CDR3 protein | CDR3 DNA
TRDJ1 | few | TRDV2 | 17 | NA | CACDTFSIMDDTDKLIF | TGTGCCTGTGACACCTTCTCGATCATGGACGATACCGATAAACTCATCTTT
TRDJ3 | NA | TRDV2 | 17 | NA | CACDTVQSSWDTRQMFF | TGTGCCTGTGACACCGTTCAGAGCTCCTGGGACACCCGACAGATGTTTTTC
TRDJ3 | few | TRDV2 | 20 | TRDD3 | CACDMTGGYASTWDTRQMFF | TGTGCCTGTGACATGACTGGGGGATACGCTAGCACCTGGGACACCCGACAGATGTTTTTC
TRDJ1 | few | TRDV2 | 16 | NA | CACDAILSGNTDKLIF | TGTGCCTGTGACGCGATACTGTCTGGGAACACCGATAAACTCATCTTT
TRDJ3 | NA | TRDV2 | 19 | TRDD3 | CACDTVGDQSSWDTRQMFF | TGTGCCTGTGACACCGTGGGGGACCAGAGCTCCTGGGACACCCGACAGATGTTTTTC
TRDJ1 | medium-sized | TRDV2 | 18 | TRDD3 | CACDPLTGGPRTGDKLIF | TGTGCCTGTGACCCCCTTACTGGGGGACCGAGGACAGGCGATAAACTCATCTTT
TRDJ1 | few | TRDV2 | 15 | NA | CACDPLSRYTDKLIF | TGTGCCTGTGATCCACTTTCCCGGTACACCGATAAACTCATCTTT
TRDJ3 | NA | TRDV2 | 22 | TRDD3 | CACDTVLGDTREGSWDTRQMFF | TGTGCCTGTGACACTGTACTGGGGGATACGAGGGAAGGCTCCTGGGACACCCGACAGATGTTTTTC
TRDJ1 | NA | TRDV3 | 14 | NA | CALNPEDTSDKLIF | TGTGCCTTAAACCCCGAGGATACCTCCGATAAACTCATCTTT
TRDJ3 | few | TRDV2 | 21 | TRDD3 | CACDTTGGYGWGSWDTRQMFF | TGTGCCTGTGACACCACTGGGGGATACGGATGGGGCTCCTGGGACACCCGACAGATGTTTTTC
TRDJ2 | NA | TRDV2 | 16 | TRDD3 | CACDILGDTQGAQLFF | TGTGCCTGTGACATACTGGGGGATACGCAGGGAGCACAACTCTTCTTT
TRDJ1 | few | TRDV2 | 15 | NA | CACDTVGGHTDKLIF | TGTGCCTGTGACACCGTGGGGGGACACACCGATAAACTCATCTTT
TRDJ3 | NA | TRDV2 | 22 | TRDD3 | CACENLRTGGYKDSWDTRQMFF | TGTGCCTGTGAGAATCTTCGTACTGGGGGATACAAGGACTCCTGGGACACCCGACAGATGTTTTTC
TRDJ1 | few | TRDV2 | 17 | TRDD3 | CACDTVGGLMITDKLIF | TGTGCCTGTGACACCGTTGGGGGACTCATGATTACCGATAAACTCATCTTT
TRDJ1 | few | TRDV2 | 19 | TRDD3 | CACDTLVLGDTPDTDKLIF | TGTGCCTGTGACACCCTTGTACTGGGGGATACGCCCGACACCGATAAACTCATCTTT
TRDJ1 | few | TRDV2 | 18 | TRDD3 | CACDYVATGGRDHDKLIF | TGTGCCTGTGACTACGTGGCGACTGGGGGCCGTGACCACGATAAACTCATCTTT
TRDJ1 | NA | TRDV2 | 15 | NA | CACDTVGVGTDKLIF | TGTGCCTGTGACACCGTGGGGGTTGGCACCGATAAACTCATCTTT
TRDJ1 | few | TRDV2 | 16 | TRDD3 | CACDTAGGGSLDKLIF | TGTGCCTGTGACACCGCTGGTGGGGGATCCCTCGATAAACTCATCTTT
TRDJ1 | few | TRDV2 | 18 | TRDD3 | CACDTVGLGDTATDKLIF | TGTGCCTGTGACACCGTAGGGCTGGGGGATACGGCCACCGATAAACTCATCTTT
TRDJ3 | NA | TRDV2 | 18 | NA | CACDTAGANSWDTRQMFF | TGTGCCTGTGACACCGCTGGGGCCAACTCCTGGGACACCCGACAGATGTTTTTC
TRDJ1 | few | TRDV2 | 16 | TRDD3 | CACDFLTGGDQNKLIF | TGTGCCTGTGACTTCCTTACTGGGGGAGACCAAAATAAACTCATCTTT
TRDJ1 | few | TRDV2 | 18 | TRDD3 | CACDNVLGDTRYTDKLIF | TGTGCCTGTGACAATGTACTGGGGGATACGAGGTACACCGATAAACTCATCTTT
TRDJ1 | medium-sized | TRDV2 | 15 | NA | CACDLLGSLTDKLIF | TGTGCCTGTGACCTCCTGGGGTCTCTCACCGATAAACTCATCTTT
TRDJ3 | few | TRDV2 | 21 | TRDD3 | CACDTGYGGSTSSWDTRQMFF | TGTGCCTGTGACACCGGATATGGGGGATCCACAAGCTCCTGGGACACCCGACAGATGTTTTTC
TRDJ1 | few | TRDV1 | 14 | NA | CALGGTGGWNKLIF | TGTGCTCTTGGGGGCACGGGCGGTTGGAATAAACTCATCTTT
TRDJ1 | few | TRDV2 | 16 | TRDD3 | CACDLLGDTRADKLIF | TGTGCCTGTGACCTCCTGGGGGATACGAGGGCCGATAAACTCATCTTT
TRDJ1 | few | TRDV2 | 14 | NA | CACDTLSSTDKLIF | TGTGCCTGTGACACCCTTTCCAGTACCGATAAACTCATCTTT
TRDJ1 | NA | TRDV2 | 14 | TRDD3 | CACDVLGEHDKLIF | TGTGCCTGTGACGTACTGGGGGAGCACGATAAACTCATCTTT
TRDJ3 | NA | TRDV2 | 18 | TRDD3 | CACDSGGYGSWDTRQMFF | TGTGCCTGTGACTCTGGGGGATACGGCTCCTGGGACACCCGACAGATGTTTTTC
TRDJ1 | medium-sized | TRDV2 | 18 | TRDD3 | CACDTLVLGDTHTDKLIF | TGTGCCTGTGACACCCTCGTACTGGGGGATACGCATACCGATAAACTCATCTTT
TRDJ1 | few | TRDV2 | 17 | NA | CACDTLSGGKVTDKLIF | TGTGCCTGTGACACACTGTCCGGGGGGAAGGTAACCGATAAACTCATCTTT
TRDJ3 | NA | TRDV2 | 20 | TRDD3 | CACDSVLGDTYSWDTRQMFF | TGTGCCTGTGACAGCGTACTGGGGGATACGTACTCCTGGGACACCCGACAGATGTTTTTC
TRDJ3 | NA | TRDV2 | 18 | TRDD3 | CACDNWGPSSWDTRQMFF | TGTGCCTGTGACAACTGGGGCCCCAGCTCCTGGGACACCCGACAGATGTTTTTC
TRDJ1 | few | TRDV2 | 18 | NA | CACDGSFGAQRHRTKLIF | TGTGCCTGTGACGGGAGCTTCGGGGCACAAAGGCACCGGACAAAACTCATCTTT
TRDJ1 | NA | TRDV2 | 18 | NA | CACDTLGGTLVGSDKLIF | TGTGCCTGTGACACCTTGGGGGGAACTCTCGTGGGGTCCGATAAACTCATCTTT
TRDJ1 | NA | TRDV2 | 14 | NA | CACDSAGYTDKLIF | TGTGCCTGTGACTCTGCGGGGTACACCGATAAACTCATCTTC
TRDJ1 | few | TRDV2 | 18 | TRDD3 | CACDAVLGDHIDTDKLIF | TGTGCCTGTGACGCTGTACTGGGGGACCACATAGACACCGATAAACTCATCTTT
TRDJ1 | NA | TRDV2 | 21 | TRDD3 | CACDTLAGDTRGIRYTDKLIF | TGTGCCTGTGACACCCTGGCTGGGGATACGCGGGGGATACGATACACCGATAAACTCATCTTT
TRDJ1 | NA | TRDV2 | 14 | NA | CACDSVLKADKLIF | TGTGCCTGTGACAGCGTACTTAAGGCCGATAAACTCATCTTT
TRDJ1 | NA | TRDV2 | 16 | TRDD3 | CACDTVGTGDSDKLIF | TGTGCCTGTGACACCGTTGGTACTGGGGACTCCGATAAACTCATCTTT
TRDJ1 | NA | TRDV2 | 16 | TRDD3 | CACELLGTLGGDELIF | TGTGCCTGTGAGCTACTGGGGACGCTCGGGGGAGATGAACTCATCTTT
TRDJ1 | medium-sized | TRDV2 | 14 | NA | CACDTLGRGDKLIF | TGTGCCTGTGACACGTTGGGGAGGGGCGATAAACTCATCTTT
TRDJ1 | few | TRDV1 | 20 | NA | CALGVRYSLILGLKTDKLIF | TGTGCTCTTGGGGTACGTTACAGTCTCATCTTGGGCTTAAAGACCGATAAACTCATCTTT
TRDJ1 | NA | TRDV1 | 14 | NA | CARGEGPYTDKLIF | TGTGCTCGGGGCGAGGGACCATACACCGATAAACTCATCTTT
TRDJ1 | few | TRDV2 | 20 | TRDD3 | CACDTVSEPTGGSNTDKLIF | TGTGCCTGTGACACCGTGTCCGAGCCTACTGGGGGATCAAACACCGATAAACTCATCTTT
TRDJ3 | NA | TRDV2 | 21 | TRDD3 | CACDTSSGGYQNSWDTRQMFF | TGTGCCTGTGACACGTCCTCTGGGGGATACCAGAACTCCTGGGACACCCGACAGATGTTTTTC
TRDJ1 | few | TRDV2 | 14 | NA | CACDSVGPTDKLIF | TGTGCCTGTGACTCCGTGGGGCCAACCGATAAACTCATCTTT
TRDJ3 | NA | TRDV2 | 20 | TRDD3 | CACDKVLGDTSSWDTRQMFF | TGTGCCTGTGACAAAGTACTGGGGGATACGAGCTCCTGGGACACCCGACAGATGTTTTTC
TRDJ1 | NA | TRDV1 | 19 | NA | CALGELGPTPWGRCDKLIF | TGTGCTCTTGGGGAACTCGGCCCGACTCCCTGGGGCCGCTGTGATAAACTCATCTTT
TRDJ3 | few | TRDV2 | 18 | TRDD3 | CACDTLGDSSWDTRQMFF | TGTGCCTGTGACACCCTGGGGGATAGCTCCTGGGACACCCGACAGATGTTTTTC
TRDJ1 | NA | TRDV2 | 17 | TRDD3 | CACDTLVLGIDTDKLIF | TGTGCCTGTGACACCCTTGTACTGGGGATCGACACCGATAAACTCATCTTT
TRDJ1 | NA | TRDV2 | 18 | TRDD3 | CACDTLLGYGKDTDKLIF | TGTGCCTGTGACACCCTACTGGGGTACGGCAAGGACACCGATAAACTCATCTTT
TRDJ1 | NA | TRDV2 | 15 | TRDD3 | CACDILGDGTDKLIF | TGTGCCTGTGACATACTGGGGGATGGCACCGATAAACTCATCTTT
TRDJ1 | few | TRDV2 | 17 | TRDD3 | CACDALLGDTHTDKLIF | TGTGCCTGTGACGCCTTACTGGGGGATACGCACACCGATAAACTCATCTTT
TRDJ1 | few | TRDV2 | 16 | TRDD3 | CACDPLLGDTSDKLIF | TGTGCCTGTGACCCCCTACTGGGGGATACTTCCGATAAACTCATCTTT
TRDJ1 | few | TRDV2 | 14 | NA | CACVAVGDTDKLIF | TGTGCCTGTGTGGCAGTGGGGGACACCGATAAACTCATCTTT
TRDJ3 | NA | TRDV2 | 17 | NA | CACDTVPGSWDTRQMFF | TGTGCCTGTGACACGGTACCAGGCTCCTGGGACACCCGACAGATGTTTTTC